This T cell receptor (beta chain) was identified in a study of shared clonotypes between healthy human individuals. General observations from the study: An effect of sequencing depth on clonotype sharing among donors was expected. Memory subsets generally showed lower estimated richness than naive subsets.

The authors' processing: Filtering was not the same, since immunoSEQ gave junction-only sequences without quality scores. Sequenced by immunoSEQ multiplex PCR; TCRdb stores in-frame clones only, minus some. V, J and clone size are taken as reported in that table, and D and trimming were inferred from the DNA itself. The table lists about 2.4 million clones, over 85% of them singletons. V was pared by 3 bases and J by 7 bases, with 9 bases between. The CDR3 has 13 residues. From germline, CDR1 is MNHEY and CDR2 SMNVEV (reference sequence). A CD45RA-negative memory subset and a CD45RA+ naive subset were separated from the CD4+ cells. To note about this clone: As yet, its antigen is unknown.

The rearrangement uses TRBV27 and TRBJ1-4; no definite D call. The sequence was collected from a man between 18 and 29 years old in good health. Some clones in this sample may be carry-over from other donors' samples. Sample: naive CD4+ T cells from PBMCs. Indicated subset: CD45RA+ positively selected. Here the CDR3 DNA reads TGTGCCAGCAGTTTCAGGTTAGGTGAAAAACTGTTTTTT. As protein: CASSFRLGEKLFF.